The 28 T cell receptor beta chains presented below share a single source sample, sequenced in a study of T cell responses to AZD1222 COVID-19 vaccine. TCRdb's table, derived via immunoSEQ multiplex PCR, lists solely in-frame clones and lacks some. The data hold some 150,000 clones, with 80% to 95% observed a single time. This sample comprised peripheral blood, obtained on day 0 of MenACWY control vaccination. Receptor source: an adult in good health.

This rearrangement joins TRBV7-2 to TRBJ2-5; D is possibly TRBD1 (5 bases). Trimming cost V 4 bases and J 1 base, with 10 bases left between them. This CDR3 has 14 amino acids. CDR1 is SGHTA, CDR2 FQGNSA, per germline. The CDR3 region is CASSYGHFQETQYF. In DNA, the CDR3 is TGTGCCAGCAGCTACGGACATTTCCAAGAGACCCAGTACTTC.

This clone came up once. The V and J genes are TRBV3-1 (or the pseudogene TRBV3-2) and TRBJ1-4, with a weak D call TRBD1 (6 bases). V lost 6 bases and J lost 5, with 16 bases in between. CDR3 length: 15 amino acids. The germline CDR1 and CDR2 sequences are LGHDT and YNNKEL (reference sequence). The CDR3 coding sequence is TGTGCCAGCAGGGAGAACAGGGAGCGGAATGAAAAACTGTTTTTT. Its translation is CASRENRERNEKLFF.

The sample holds one count of this clone. The chain is built from TRBV27 and TRBJ1-5; D is unresolved. This CDR3 spans 13 amino acids. Germline V gene lookup returns CDR1 MNHEY and CDR2 SMNVEV (reference sequence). The V end lost 3 bases, the J end lost 2 bases, and 5 bases lay between the germline ends. CDR3 nucleotide sequence: TGTGCCAGCAGTTTTGGGGGCAATCAGCCCCAGCATTTT. As protein: CASSFGGNQPQHF.

The V call is TRBV11-3, the J call TRBJ2-5; no definite D call. Germline V lookup: CDR1 SGHNT, CDR2 YENEEA. The CDR3 is made up of 12 amino acids. Trimming took 4 bases from V and 5 from J, leaving 8 bases between them. The CDR3 here is CASSSPKETQYF. DNA of the CDR3: TGTGCCAGCAGCTCTCCGAAGGAGACCCAGTACTTC.

J is TRBJ1-1 and V is TRBV27; 9 bases align to TRBD1. CDR1 and CDR2 (germline): MNHEY, SMNVEV (reference sequence). This CDR3 contains 19 residues. The V gene end was trimmed by 3 bases and the J gene end by 4 bases; junction bases not matched to a gene: 18. DNA of the CDR3: TGTGCCAGCAGTTTCATGCTTCCGGGACAGGGTACCCCGGGCACTGAAGCTTTCTTT. Translation gives CASSFMLPGQGTPGTEAFF.

This clone was detected only once. V and J are TRBV3-1 (or the pseudogene TRBV3-2) and TRBJ1-5; unclear D gene. This CDR3 region has 14 residues. Germline CDR1 is LGHDT and CDR2 is YNNKEL (reference sequence). V lost 4 bases and J 1 base, leaving 8 bases between the germline ends. DNA for the CDR3: TGTGCCAGCAGCCGGGCAGCGAGCAATCAGCCCCAGCATTTT. This encodes CASSRAASNQPQHF.

V gene TRBV5-1 combines with J gene TRBJ1-2; D is unclear. Germline CDR1 SGHRS, CDR2 YFSETQ. The CDR3 loop spans 12 amino acids. Between the trimmed V and J ends, which lost 0 bases and 8 bases, there was a span of 8 bases. In DNA form, the CDR3 reads TGCGCCAGCAGCTTGGAACGGGAAGGCTACACCTTC. It is translated as CASSLEREGYTF.

The V and J genes are TRBV5-1 and TRBJ1-6; TRBD1 might be the D (5 bases). Germline CDR1 SGHRS, CDR2 YFSETQ. V shed 2 bases and J shed 6 bases, with 15 bases lying between them. This CDR3 has 16 amino acids. CDR3 DNA: TGCGCCAGCAGCTTAAAACCCGGGGGACTTAATTCACCCCTCCACTTT. This encodes CASSLKPGGLNSPLHF.

V usage is TRBV5-6 and J usage is TRBJ2-1; 8 bases agree with TRBD2. Germline V gene lookup returns CDR1 SGHDT and CDR2 YYEEEE. Unmatched junction bases numbered 7, after V lost 0 bases and J lost 5 bases. The CDR3 loop spans 16 amino acids. CDR3 region: CASSLEASGPHNEQFF. The CDR3 nucleotides are TGTGCCAGCAGCTTGGAAGCTAGCGGGCCGCACAATGAGCAGTTCTTC.

The chain is built from TRBV24-1 and TRBJ2-1, with 7 nucleotides matching TRBD2. Germline values: CDR1 KGHDR, CDR2 SFDVKD. The CDR3 has 16 residues. V gave up 2 bases and J gave up 3 bases; unmatched junction bases: 6. CDR3 DNA: TGTGCCACCAGTGATTCAGCGGGACTCTTCTACAATGAGCAGTTCTTC. Amino acid sequence: CATSDSAGLFYNEQFF.

The rearrangement links TRBV5-4 to TRBJ1-2; D uncertain. The CDR3 runs 14 residues. From germline, CDR1 is SGHNT and CDR2 YYREEE (reference sequence). V was clipped by 5 bases and J by 4 bases, with 15 bases between them. Here the CDR3 DNA reads TGTGCCAGCAGTATATCACAGAGTTCCTATGGCTACACCTTC. Translation gives CASSISQSSYGYTF.

This clone occurred once. V is TRBV12-5 and J is TRBJ1-2; D ambiguous. The germline V and J ends were trimmed by 3 bases and 1 base, with 12 bases remaining between them. This CDR3 comprises 15 residues. Germline V gene data show CDR1 as LGHNT and CDR2 as FRNRAP. This CDR3 is CASGFWSTFNYGYTF. DNA for the CDR3: TGTGCTAGTGGTTTTTGGTCCACCTTTAACTATGGCTACACCTTC.

V is TRBV18 and J is TRBJ1-1, with 7 bases matching TRBD1. This CDR3 has 16 residues. Germline V CDR1 and CDR2: KGHSH, LQKENI. With 1 base clipped from V and 1 base from J, the junction kept 6 bases outside the gene matches. CDR3 in amino acids: CASSPLPGGENTEAFF. For the CDR3, the DNA is TGTGCCAGCTCACCACTACCAGGGGGGGAGAACACTGAAGCTTTCTTT.

The V and J genes are TRBV6-5 and TRBJ2-7; 15 bases line up with TRBD2. This CDR3 is built from 15 residues. Germline V lookup: CDR1 MNHEY, CDR2 SVGAGI. V was clipped by 2 bases and J by 5 bases; unmatched bases: 1. CDR3 amino acids: CASSYGTSGRNEQYF. As DNA, the CDR3 is TGTGCCAGCAGTTACGGGACTAGCGGGAGGAACGAGCAGTACTTC.

This clone came up once. The chain carries TRBV10-3 and TRBJ1-2; 11 nucleotides agree with TRBD1. Unmatched junction bases numbered 2, after V lost 1 base and J lost 4 bases. This CDR3 spans 15 amino acids. Germline CDR1 ENHRY, CDR2 SYGVKD. The CDR3 here is CAISEWGTGGYGYTF. CDR3 sequence (DNA): TGTGCCATCAGTGAGTGGGGGACAGGGGGCTATGGCTACACCTTC.

This chain joins TRBV4-1 and TRBJ1-1, with a weak D call TRBD1 (5 bases). Trimming took 4 bases from V and 3 from J, leaving 12 bases between them. This CDR3 is built from 14 residues. CDR1 and CDR2 (germline): MGHRA, YSYEKL. The CDR3 spells CASSPRGGDTEAFF. CDR3 nucleotide sequence: TGCGCCAGCAGCCCGCGCGGGGGGGACACTGAAGCTTTCTTT.

This clone was found once. The chain combines TRBV5-1 with TRBJ1-6, with D tentatively TRBD1 (5 bases). Trimming removed 5 bases at V and 8 bases at J, with 14 bases between. The CDR3 is made up of 14 amino acids. Germline loops: CDR1 SGHRS, CDR2 YFSETQ. This CDR3 is CASRPDSVYSPLHF. CDR3 coding DNA: TGCGCCAGCAGGCCCGACAGCGTGTATTCACCCCTCCACTTT.

This chain uses TRBV5-1 with TRBJ2-1; TRBD1 matches at 7 bases. The CDR3 has 13 residues. Germline CDR1 is SGHRS and CDR2 is YFSETQ. The V and J ends lost 4 bases and 8 bases, in that order; junction bases with no gene match: 6. The CDR3 reads CASSPGGSDEQFF. CDR3 in DNA: TGCGCCAGCAGCCCAGGGGGAAGCGATGAGCAGTTCTTC.

The CDR3 DNA sequence: TGTGCCAGCAGCTTGAAACGGATTGGAAACACCATATATTTT. The encoded protein is CASSLKRIGNTIYF. The chain combines TRBV5-6 with TRBJ1-3; D remains unclear. Germline lookup yields CDR1 SGHDT and CDR2 YYEEEE. The CDR3 totals 14 residues. V dropped 1 base and J dropped 3 bases, with 8 bases sitting between them. Full variable domain (missing parts from reference TRBV5-6 and TRBJ1-3): DAGVTQSPTHLIKTRGQQVTLRCSPKSGHDTVSWYQQALGQGPQFIFQYYEEEERQRGNFPDRFSGHQFPNYSSELNVNALLLGDSALYLCASSLKRIGNTIYFGEGSWLTVV.

The chain carries TRBV5-6 and TRBJ2-4; TRBD2 matches 7 bases. The ends lost 4 bases at V and 8 bases at J; junction bases unmatched: 12. The germline V gene has CDR1 SGHDT and CDR2 YYEEEE. This CDR3 region has 15 residues. The CDR3 here is CASSAPGTAGDIQYF. CDR3 sequence (DNA): TGTGCCAGCAGCGCGCCCGGGACCGCGGGGGACATTCAGTACTTC.

This clone was seen a few times. The chain uses TRBV5-1 and TRBJ2-7; D not certain. Trimming cost V 1 base and J 3 bases, with 8 bases left between them. The length of the CDR3 is 13 residues. Germline lookup yields CDR1 SGHRS and CDR2 YFSETQ. CDR3 DNA: TGCGCCAGCAGCTTGCTGGAAAACTACGAGCAGTACTTC. Protein: CASSLLENYEQYF. The whole variable domain, remainder taken from reference TRBV5-1 and TRBJ2-7, is KAGVTQTPRYLIKTRGQQVTLSCSPISGHRSVSWYQQTPGQGLQFLFEYFSETQRNKGNFPGRFSGRQFSNSRSEMNVSTLELGDSALYLCASSLLENYEQYFGPGTRLTVT.

This clone was recorded once. The rearrangement uses TRBV5-1 and TRBJ2-7, with a tentative D call TRBD1 (5 bases). V was trimmed by 4 bases and J by 5 bases, leaving 19 bases between them. The germline CDR1 and CDR2 sequences are SGHRS and YFSETQ. This CDR3 has 15 residues. The CDR3 DNA reads as TGCGCCAGCAGCGACCTACAGGTCCGCGGTAACGAGCAGTACTTC. This codes for CASSDLQVRGNEQYF.

The chain links TRBV5-4 to TRBJ2-4; perhaps TRBD1 as D (5 bases). The CDR3 has 13 residues. Trimming took off 4 bases at V and 7 bases at J, with 12 bases between the two ends. CDR1 SGHNT and CDR2 YYREEE come from the germline V gene (reference sequence). This chain's CDR3 is CASSRYQGNIQYF. CDR3 bases: TGTGCCAGCAGCCGTTACCAGGGTAACATTCAGTACTTC.

V usage is TRBV28 and J usage is TRBJ1-3; D is perhaps TRBD1 (5 bases). Germline assignment: CDR1 MDHEN and CDR2 SYDVKM. The CDR3 contains 14 residues. Trimming pared 6 bases from V and 0 bases from J, leaving 9 bases between. In nucleotides, the CDR3 is TGTGCCAGCAGGCTAGGGGTCTCTGGAAACACCATATATTTT. Its protein is CASRLGVSGNTIYF.

The chain carries TRBV7-3 and TRBJ1-1, with 9 bases fitting TRBD1. Germline lookup yields CDR1 SGHTA and CDR2 FQGTGA. This CDR3 contains 15 residues. The V and J ends lost 3 bases and 4 bases, in that order; junction bases with no gene match: 6. The CDR3 loop reads CASSLTGGPGTEAFF. Written as DNA, the CDR3 is TGTGCCAGCAGCTTGACAGGGGGTCCGGGCACTGAAGCTTTCTTT.

This chain joins TRBV10-3 and TRBJ2-7; TRBD2 agrees at 7 bases. V shed 2 bases, J shed 5 bases, and the junction held 3 bases outside the gene matches. Germline CDR1 is ENHRY and CDR2 is SYGVKD. The CDR3 length is 13 residues. CDR3 residues: CAISEGLGNEQYF. The CDR3 bases are TGTGCCATCAGTGAGGGACTAGGCAACGAGCAGTACTTC.

In this sample, this clone turned up a few times. The CDR3 sequence is CASSLEGTAFGPQHF. As DNA, the CDR3 is TGCGCCAGCAGCTTGGAAGGGACAGCTTTCGGGCCCCAGCATTTT. The chain is built from TRBV5-1 and TRBJ1-5; TRBD1 matches 7 bases. The CDR3 loop spans 15 amino acids. The ends lost 0 bases at V and 9 bases at J; junction bases unmatched: 9. Germline-derived CDR1 and CDR2 are SGHRS and YFSETQ.

This sequence joins TRBV7-9 and TRBJ1-4; D remains unclear. From germline, CDR1 is SEHNR and CDR2 FQNEAQ (reference sequence). Trimming removed 1 base at V and 4 bases at J, with 7 bases between. The CDR3 runs 14 residues. CDR3 protein: CASSLGYGNEKLFF. CDR3 nucleotide sequence: TGTGCCAGCAGCTTAGGTTACGGTAATGAAAAACTGTTTTTT.